This T cell receptor beta chain was profiled in a study of siplizumab effects on memory and regulatory T cells. This CDR3 region has 13 residues. The ends were cut back, 4 bases at V and 1 base at J, with 9 bases in the middle. Germline lookup yields CDR1 SGHNT and CDR2 YYREEE (reference sequence). This clone was counted once. The repertoire was sequenced with immunoSEQ multiplex PCR; TCRdb's copy has only in-frame clones and lacks some. This sample has tens of thousands of clones, with over 85% found just once. The chain links TRBV5-4 to TRBJ2-7; D might be TRBD1 (5 bases). The receptor was derived from a human donor in good health. Material for sequencing was CD8+ T cells sorted from blood. The CDR3: CASSGGQSYEQYF. Written as DNA, the CDR3 is TGTGCCAGCAGCGGTGGACAATCCTACGAGCAGTACTTC.